The next 23 T cell receptor beta chains were all read from a single sample in a study of post-analysis software for immune sequencing data. General study findings and limits: A few TRBV segments appeared more often in patients than in controls, and TRBV5-6, TRBV5-1 and TRBV20-1 were among these.

The library was made from cDNA and included unique molecular identifiers. TCRdb independently ran MiXCR on the PCR reads; one entry per CDR3 protein. The data contain approximately 770,000 distinct CDR3 sequences, about 43% of them seen just once; the ten biggest clones take up 4.9%. Their antigen targets remain unknown. Material: blood. The receptors were sampled from a girl aged 10-17 years with multiple sclerosis.

Only one count was recorded for this clonotype. The CDR3 region has the DNA TGTGCCAGCAGCTCTCCCTCTACCTACGAGCAGTACTTC. Translating gives CASSSPSTYEQYF. The genes are TRBV7-9 and TRBJ2-7; D not resolved. The germline CDR1 and CDR2 sequences are SEHNR and FQNEAQ (reference sequence). Trimming removed 4 bases from V and 2 bases from J, with 9 bases in between. The CDR3 is 13 residues long.

The J gene is TRBJ2-7, the V gene TRBV12-3 or TRBV12-4; 10 bases match TRBD2. The length of the CDR3 is 17 residues. Trimming at V came to 5 bases and at J to 5 bases, leaving 15 bases not matched to a gene. The CDR3: CASSPGQILAGVDEQYF. The CDR3 bases are TGTGCCAGCAGTCCGGGACAGATTCTAGCGGGAGTGGACGAGCAGTACTTC.

This clonotype was seen more than once but under ten times. V gene TRBV29-1 combines with J gene TRBJ2-5; no firm D call. Gene TRBJ2-7 matches the end of the DNA better, so the J call may be wrong. This CDR3 contains 13 residues. Looked up from germline, CDR1 is SQVTM and CDR2 is ANQGSEA. The CDR3 DNA reads TGCAGCGCCCGACCCGTGTCAGGCTACGAGCAGTACTTC. It is translated as CSARPVSGYEQYF.

The genes are TRBV27 and TRBJ1-2; TRBD1 is a possible D gene (6 bases). The CDR3 runs 13 residues. With 8 bases removed from V and 8 bases from J, the gap between germline ends came to 18 bases. Germline loops: CDR1 MNHEY, CDR2 SMNVEV (reference sequence). The CDR3 is CASGIGGAEGYTF. In nucleotides, the CDR3 is TGTGCCAGCGGAATCGGGGGGGCGGAGGGCTACACCTTC.

Details on this clonotype: At one end, the junction sequence differs from germline, possibly due to a read error. The rearrangement joins TRBV7-9 to TRBJ2-7; a possible D gene is TRBD1 (5 bases). The DNA matches TRBJ2-4 better at its end, which makes the J call doubtful. Germline CDR1 is SEHNR and CDR2 is FQNEAQ (reference sequence). CDR3 size: 17 residues. CDR3 in amino acids: CTSSLVDSTLAKNIQYF. Here the CDR3 DNA reads TGTACCAGCAGCTTAGTCGACAGTACCTTAGCCAAAAACATTCAGTACTTC.

The chain is built from TRBV29-1 and TRBJ2-5; 13 bases line up with TRBD2. CDR1 SQVTM and CDR2 ANQGSEA come from the germline V gene. The CDR3 has 17 residues. V was clipped by 5 bases and J by 0 bases; unmatched bases: 9. In DNA, the CDR3 is TGCAGCGTTCCCGGGACTAGCGGGGCATGGTACCAAGAGACCCAGTACTTC. Encoded protein: CSVPGTSGAWYQETQYF.

The CDR3 coding sequence is TGTGCCAGCAGTGACTTCGCCTATGGCTACACCTTC. It codes for CASSDFAYGYTF. The chain uses TRBV25-1 and TRBJ1-2; unclear D gene. With 3 bases removed from V and 4 bases from J, the gap between germline ends came to 6 bases. The CDR3 runs to 12 residues. Germline assignment: CDR1 MGHDK and CDR2 SYGVNS.

The chain uses TRBV6-1 and TRBJ2-4; D is unresolved. The CDR3 length is 14 residues. Germline values: CDR1 MNHNS, CDR2 SASEGT. The germline V and J ends were trimmed by 3 bases and 8 bases, with 14 bases remaining between them. The CDR3 reads CASSDDPTVDIQYF. In DNA form, the CDR3 reads TGTGCCAGCAGTGATGATCCCACGGTGGACATTCAGTACTTC.

The chain employs TRBV3-1 and TRBJ2-1; a possible D gene is TRBD2 (6 bases). The length of the CDR3 is 12 residues. Trimming removed 1 base at V and 10 bases at J, with 8 bases between. Germline CDR1 LGHDT, CDR2 YNNKEL (reference sequence). CDR3 amino acids: CASSQVSGEQFF. CDR3 sequence (DNA): TGTGCCAGCAGCCAAGTGAGCGGGGAGCAGTTCTTC.

The gene calls are TRBV24-1 and TRBJ2-3; 8 nucleotides agree with TRBD1. The V and J ends lost 2 bases and 9 bases, in that order; junction bases with no gene match: 3. CDR3 size: 13 residues. Per germline, CDR1 KGHDR and CDR2 SFDVKD. CDR3 loop: CATSDYRGRTQYF. As DNA, the CDR3 is TGTGCCACCAGTGATTACAGGGGGAGAACGCAGTATTTT.

The chain links TRBV12-3 or TRBV12-4 to TRBJ2-6; D possibly uses TRBD1 or TRBD2 (6 bases each). CDR3 length: 21 residues. Trimming stripped 7 bases from V and 0 bases from J, with 28 bases between. The chain's CDR3 is CASKPARGLADAFSGANVLTF. The CDR3, as DNA: TGTGCCAGCAAACCCGCACGGGGGCTAGCTGATGCTTTCTCTGGGGCCAACGTCCTGACTTTC.

In its sample, this clonotype was seen a few times. The chain employs TRBV9 and TRBJ1-5; 8 positions agree with TRBD1. This CDR3 has 14 residues. Trimming at V came to 4 bases and at J to 7 bases, leaving 7 bases not matched to a gene. The V gene's germline CDR1 is SGDLS and CDR2 YYNGEE. The CDR3 DNA follows: TGTGCCAGCAGCCCGAACAGGGGGGGACAGCCCCAGCATTTT. The encoded protein is CASSPNRGGQPQHF.

The V gene is TRBV10-3, the J gene TRBJ2-3; no reliable D call. Germline V gene lookup returns CDR1 ENHRY and CDR2 SYGVKD. Trimming left V 0 bases short and J 5 bases short, with 6 bases between. The CDR3 length is 13 residues. The CDR3: CAISESPRDTQYF. Written as DNA, the CDR3 is TGTGCCATCAGTGAGTCCCCCAGAGATACGCAGTATTTT.

The chain has TRBV30 and TRBJ2-1, with a tentative D call TRBD2 (6 bases). CDR1 and CDR2 from the germline V gene are GTSNPN and SVGIG (reference sequence). V dropped 7 bases and J dropped 3 bases, with 13 bases sitting between them. This CDR3 has 13 amino acids. CDR3 nucleotide sequence: TGTGCCTACCAGCGGGCCAACTACAATGAGCAGTTCTTC. It codes for CAYQRANYNEQFF.

This clonotype occurred a few times. J is TRBJ2-7 and V is TRBV10-3; 7 bases are shared with TRBD1. V gave up 7 bases and J gave up 2 bases; unmatched junction bases: 14. The CDR3 covers 16 residues. Germline lookup yields CDR1 ENHRY and CDR2 SYGVKD. The CDR3 DNA follows: TGTGCCATCACCGACAGGGAGAGACAGGGCACCTACGAGCAGTACTTC. This gives the protein CAITDRERQGTYEQYF.

The chain recombines TRBV6-5 with TRBJ2-1; 8 bases are shared with TRBD2. This CDR3 has 11 amino acids. The V segment lost 6 bases and the J segment 12 bases; nucleotides outside the gene matches: 4. Germline assignment: CDR1 MNHEY and CDR2 SVGAGI. The CDR3 loop reads CASSTGRGQFF. The CDR3 coding sequence is TGTGCCAGCAGCACCGGGAGGGGGCAGTTCTTC.

The V and J genes are TRBV7-9 and TRBJ2-7, with D unclear. Germline V gene data show CDR1 as SEHNR and CDR2 as FQNEAQ (reference sequence). Trimming took 5 bases from V and 3 from J, leaving 11 bases between them. The CDR3 is 13 amino acids. Written as DNA, the CDR3 is TGTGCCAGCAGCAAAACTGACGGCTACGAGCAGTACTTC. Its translation: CASSKTDGYEQYF. Full variable domain (missing parts from reference TRBV7-9 and TRBJ2-7): DTGVSQNPRHKITKRGQNVTFRCDPISEHNRLYWYRQTLGQGPEFLTYFQNEAQLEKSRLLSDRFSAERPKGSFSTLEIQRTEQGDSAMYLCASSKTDGYEQYFGPGTRLTVT.

This clonotype was observed at least ten times. This sequence joins TRBV7-3 and TRBJ2-3; D gene uncertain. Trimming shortened V by 8 bases and J by 0 bases, and 12 bases separated the two germline ends. Germline values: CDR1 SGHTA, CDR2 FQGTGA. The CDR3 runs to 14 residues. The CDR3 coding sequence is TGTGCCAGCTCCCCGGGTGGCAGCACAGATACGCAGTATTTT. Translation: CASSPGGSTDTQYF.

This clonotype was recorded a few times. The V and J genes are TRBV5-6 and TRBJ2-5; possibly TRBD2 for D (6 bases). V was trimmed by 4 bases and J by 3 bases, leaving 16 bases between them. Germline CDR1 is SGHDT and CDR2 is YYEEEE. The CDR3 loop spans 15 amino acids. The DNA for the CDR3 is TGTGCCAGCAGCCCATTCGGGAGAGGGGAAGAGACCCAGTACTTC. Translated, it gives CASSPFGRGEETQYF.

V is TRBV20-1 and J is TRBJ2-1; D perhaps matches TRBD1 (6 bases). The DNA end is more similar to TRBJ2-7, so the J call may be wrong. Per germline, CDR1 DFQATT and CDR2 SNEGSKA (reference sequence). The CDR3 is 14 residues long. CDR3 in DNA: TGCAGTGCTAGAGTCCAAGGGGGATACAATGAGCAGTACTTC. Residues: CSARVQGGYNEQYF.

J is TRBJ2-1 and V is TRBV12-3 or TRBV12-4; D is undetermined. The CDR3 has 13 residues. V dropped 1 base and J dropped 8 bases, with 9 bases sitting between them. The DNA for the CDR3 is TGTGCCAGCAGTTTAGGGACCCCTTATGAGCAGTTCTTC. Its translation is CASSLGTPYEQFF.

V usage is TRBV11-2 and J usage is TRBJ2-1; unclear D gene. The assigned J gene may be wrong: the sequence end matches TRBJ2-7 better. CDR1 SGHAT and CDR2 FQNNGV come from the germline V gene. The CDR3 totals 15 residues. CDR3 sequence: CASSLRVSSYNEQYF. DNA of the CDR3: TGTGCCAGCAGCTTAAGGGTGAGCTCCTACAATGAGCAGTACTTC.

The CDR3 here is CASSFGGTTDTQYF. Here the CDR3 DNA reads TGTGCCAGCAGTTTCGGAGGGACAACAGATACGCAGTATTTT. This chain connects TRBV12-3 or TRBV12-4 to TRBJ2-3; possibly TRBD1 or TRBD2 for D (6 bases each). This CDR3 spans 14 amino acids. V was cut by 3 bases and J by 3 bases, with 10 bases left in between.